This TCR beta chain was captured by sequencing in a study of response to subunit inactivated influenza vaccine. MiXCR, run by TCRdb on the RT-PCR reads, gives a single entry per CDR3 protein. The sample records 700,000 to 900,000 distinct CDR3 sequences, approximately 22% being singletons. This clonotype occurred once. Its antigen is not known. Whole-study results and caveats: Each seasonal flu vaccination may recruit only limited new T cells, authors suggested.

Germline values: CDR1 MGHRA, CDR2 YSYEKL. V lost 0 bases and J lost 12; bases outside the gene matches: 16. This CDR3 spans 17 amino acids. Material: PBMCs from blood, obtained 4 to 6 days after vaccination. V usage is TRBV4-1 and J usage is TRBJ2-1; TRBD2 aligns across 8 bases. The clonotype originates from a man aged 45-65 years who received an inactivated influenza vaccine. Here the CDR3 DNA reads TGCGCCAGCAGCCAAGATGTGTCTAGCGGGTTCTTGTCGGGGCAGTTCTTC. It encodes CASSQDVSSGFLSGQFF.